Presented here are 4 T cell receptor beta chains from one specimen sequenced in a study of T cells in Graves' hyperthyroidism and ophthalmopathy (dated by TCRdb to the late 2010s). Preparation of the library involved multiplex PCR. The sequencing machine was an Illumina HiSeq 2000. The TCR beta CDR3 regions were amplified from RNA transcripts. For the first round of RT-PCR on the TCR CDR3, the HTBI primer set was used together with the Qiagen OneStep RT-PCR kit. TCRdb reprocessed the public reads (quality trimming at Q25 with fastp, clone calling with MiXCR) and kept in-frame beta chains. Every CDR3 protein is listed once, alongside the most common genes and DNA of its rows. The sample table shows 500,000 to 650,000 distinct CDR3 sequences, and 46% are seen once. In total, the top ten clones hold 44% of the sample. Sequences were obtained from peripheral blood or thyroid tissue (not recorded which). The receptors were sampled from an adult woman with Graves' disease, either hyperthyroidism or ophthalmopathy (not recorded which).

J is TRBJ2-5 and V is TRBV10-3; D is perhaps TRBD2 (6 bases). V lost 2 bases and J 3 bases, leaving 13 bases between the germline ends. This CDR3 has 15 amino acids. Germline-derived CDR1 and CDR2 are ENHRY and SYGVKD. CDR3 sequence reads: CAISEGGIREETQYF. The CDR3 DNA is TGTGCCATCAGTGAGGGAGGGATCCGAGAAGAGACCCAGTACTTC.

V is TRBV19 and J is TRBJ2-7, with TRBD2 matching over 9 bases. After removal of 10 bases from V and 4 bases from J, the junction contained 8 bases not matched to a gene. Germline V gene data show CDR1 as LNHDA and CDR2 as SQIVND (reference sequence). The CDR3 has 13 residues. The CDR3 protein is CATTRTSEYEQYF. In nucleotides, the CDR3 is TGTGCCACCACCCGGACTAGCGAATACGAGCAGTACTTC.

This chain joins TRBV10-3 and TRBJ2-5, with D unclear. V was shortened by 5 bases and J by 0 bases, with 10 bases between the two germline ends. The CDR3 length is 14 residues. Germline CDR1 and CDR2: ENHRY and SYGVKD. The CDR3 spells CAISTLEHQETQYF. Written as DNA, the CDR3 is TGTGCCATCAGTACCCTGGAACACCAAGAGACCCAGTACTTC.

The table lists this clonotype with a few counts. J is TRBJ2-7 and V is TRBV5-6; D is possibly TRBD1 (8 bases). V was trimmed by 2 bases and J by 7 bases, leaving 22 bases between them. Germline values: CDR1 SGHDT, CDR2 YYEEEE. The CDR3 is 16 residues long. CDR3 residues: CASSLAGTGLLGEQYF. DNA for the CDR3: TGTGCCAGCAGCTTAGCGGGGACAGGTCTTCTCGGGGAGCAGTACTTC. The full variable domain, its missing parts supplied by reference TRBV5-6 and TRBJ2-7, is DAGVTQSPTHLIKTRGQQVTLRCSPKSGHDTVSWYQQALGQGPQFIFQYYEEEERQRGNFPDRFSGHQFPNYSSELNVNALLLGDSALYLCASSLAGTGLLGEQYFGPGTRLTVT.